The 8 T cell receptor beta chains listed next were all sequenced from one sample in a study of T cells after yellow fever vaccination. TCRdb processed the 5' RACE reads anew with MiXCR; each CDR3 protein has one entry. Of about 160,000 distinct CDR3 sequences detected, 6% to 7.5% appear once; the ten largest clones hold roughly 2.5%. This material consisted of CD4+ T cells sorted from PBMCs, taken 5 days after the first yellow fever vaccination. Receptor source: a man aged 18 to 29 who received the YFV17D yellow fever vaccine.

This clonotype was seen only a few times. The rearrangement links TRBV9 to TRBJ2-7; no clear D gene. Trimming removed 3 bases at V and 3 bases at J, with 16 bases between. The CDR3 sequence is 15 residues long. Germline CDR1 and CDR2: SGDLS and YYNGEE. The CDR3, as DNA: TGTGCCAGCAGCGCCAGACATGTATCTGTCTACGAGCAGTACTTC. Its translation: CASSARHVSVYEQYF.

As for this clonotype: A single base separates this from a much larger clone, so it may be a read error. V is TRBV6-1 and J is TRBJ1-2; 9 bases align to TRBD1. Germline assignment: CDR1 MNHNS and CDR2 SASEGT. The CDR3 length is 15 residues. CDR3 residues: CDSSYTGTGKYGYTF. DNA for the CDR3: TGTGACAGCTCTTATACCGGGACAGGGAAGTATGGCTACACCTTC.

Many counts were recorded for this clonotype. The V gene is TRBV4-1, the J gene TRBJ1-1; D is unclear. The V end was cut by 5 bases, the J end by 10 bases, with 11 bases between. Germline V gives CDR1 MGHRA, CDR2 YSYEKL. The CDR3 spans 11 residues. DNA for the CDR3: TGCGCCAGCAGCTCCCGGGTCGGAGCTTTCTTT. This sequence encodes CASSSRVGAFF.

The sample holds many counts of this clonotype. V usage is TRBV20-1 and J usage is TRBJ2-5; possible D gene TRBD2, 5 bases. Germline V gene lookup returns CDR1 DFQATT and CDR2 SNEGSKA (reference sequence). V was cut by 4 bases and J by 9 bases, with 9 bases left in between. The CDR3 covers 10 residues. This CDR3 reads CSATPGAQYF. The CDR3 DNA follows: TGCAGTGCTACTCCCGGGGCCCAGTACTTC.

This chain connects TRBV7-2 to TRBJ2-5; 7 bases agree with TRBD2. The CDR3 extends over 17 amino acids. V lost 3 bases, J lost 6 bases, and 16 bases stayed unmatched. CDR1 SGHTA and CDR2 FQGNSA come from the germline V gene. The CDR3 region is CASSFLTTSRGEKTQYF. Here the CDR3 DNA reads TGTGCCAGCAGCTTCCTCACGACTAGCCGGGGCGAAAAGACCCAGTACTTC.

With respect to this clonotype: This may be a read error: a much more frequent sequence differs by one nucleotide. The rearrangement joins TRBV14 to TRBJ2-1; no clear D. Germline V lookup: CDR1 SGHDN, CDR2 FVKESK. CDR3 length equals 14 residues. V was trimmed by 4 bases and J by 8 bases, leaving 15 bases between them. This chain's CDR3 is CASSPQLGIDEQFF. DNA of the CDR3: TGTGCCAGCAGCCCGCAGCTGGGGATCGATGAGCAGTTCTTC.

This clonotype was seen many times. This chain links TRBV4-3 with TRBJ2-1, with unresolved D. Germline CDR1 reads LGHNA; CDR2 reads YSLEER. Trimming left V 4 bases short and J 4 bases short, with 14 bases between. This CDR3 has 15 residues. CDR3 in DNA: TGCGCCAGCAGCCGCCTGCGGAGCCCGTACAATGAGCAGTTCTTC. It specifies CASSRLRSPYNEQFF.

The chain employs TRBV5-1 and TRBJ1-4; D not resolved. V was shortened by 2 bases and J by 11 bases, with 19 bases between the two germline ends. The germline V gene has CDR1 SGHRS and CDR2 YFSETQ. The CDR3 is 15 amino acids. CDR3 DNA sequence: TGCGCCAGCAGCTTCGGCGGACCGACGGGTCTTAAACTGTTTTTT. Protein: CASSFGGPTGLKLFF. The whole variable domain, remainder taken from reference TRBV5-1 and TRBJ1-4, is KAGVTQTPRYLIKTRGQQVTLSCSPISGHRSVSWYQQTPGQGLQFLFEYFSETQRNKGNFPGRFSGRQFSNSRSEMNVSTLELGDSALYLCASSFGGPTGLKLFFGSGTQLSVL.